This TCR beta chain appears in the sequencing data of a study of T cell responses to AZD1222 COVID-19 vaccine. Measured with immunoSEQ multiplex PCR; TCRdb has only the in-frame clones, and not every one. The sample lists roughly 130,000 clones, almost 95% occurring once. The sample was peripheral blood, taken on day 0 of AZD1222 vaccination. The sequence was obtained from an adult in good health.

The CDR3 protein is CASSSDTGDSNQPQHF. CDR3 nucleotides: TGTGCCAGCAGTTCCGACACAGGGGATAGCAATCAGCCCCAGCATTTT. The chain joins TRBV6-6 to TRBJ1-5; 7 bases match TRBD1. V gave up 4 bases and J gave up 0 bases; unmatched junction bases: 6. This CDR3 comprises 16 residues. Germline CDR1 reads MNHNY; CDR2 reads SVGAGI (reference sequence).